These T cell receptor beta chains were read from a single sample in a study of CD8+ T cells in alopecia areata. Some clones are missing from TCRdb's copy, which holds only in-frame ones; the method was immunoSEQ multiplex PCR. Of some 88,000 clones listed, roughly 45% are singletons. This specimen consisted of CD8+ T cells sorted from blood, obtained at week 24, from a patient treated with tofacitinib. The receptors here all came from a human donor with alopecia areata. Both conserved end residues are part of each CDR3. The order of the fields is V gene, D gene, clone size, J gene, CDR3 DNA, CDR3 protein. The D gene is left open where the match is weak. For some rows the clone size is stated as once, few or many, or as a class when expanded; others skip it.

>TRBV10-2|TRBD1|few|TRBJ2-7
TGCGCCAGCAGTGGACAGGGAAGCTACGAGCAGTACTTC
CASSGQGSYEQYF
>TRBV29-1|.|few|TRBJ1-2
TGCAGCGTTGAACCGGGGTATCAGTATGGCTACACCTTC
CSVEPGYQYGYTF
>TRBV29-1|.|.|TRBJ1-1
TGCAGCGTCCGGGGGGCCACTAGTACTGAAGCTTTCTTT
CSVRGATSTEAFF
>TRBV5-8|TRBD1|.|TRBJ2-3
TGTGCCAGCAGCTACAGGGGGCAAGCAGATACGCAGTATTTT
CASSYRGQADTQYF
>TRBV5-1|.|.|TRBJ2-3
TGCGCCAGCAGCCAAAGGACTAGCACAGATACGCAGTATTTT
CASSQRTSTDTQYF
>TRBV15|.|.|TRBJ2-7
TGTGCCACCAGCATTATTAGTTACTACGAGCAGTACTTC
CATSIISYYEQYF
>TRBV2|.|.|TRBJ2-2
TGTGCCAGCAGGGCGGTGGGCGGGGAGCTGTTTTTT
CASRAVGGELFF
>TRBV27|.|.|TRBJ1-4
TGTGCCAGCAGTTTTTCTGGGGGGGCGGGTGAAAAACTGTTTTTT
CASSFSGGAGEKLFF
>TRBV18|.|.|TRBJ1-5
TGTGCCAGCTCACCTGAGGGTCAGCCCCAGCATTTT
CASSPEGQPQHF
>TRBV4-1|.|few|TRBJ2-3
TGCGCCAGCAGCCAAGAGCCCGCAAGCACAGATACGCAGTATTTT
CASSQEPASTDTQYF
>TRBV11-2|TRBD2|.|TRBJ2-1
TGTGCCAGCAGCCGAACCGGGACTAGCGACTATTACAATGAGCAGTTCTTC
CASSRTGTSDYYNEQFF
>TRBV7-2|.|.|TRBJ2-7
TGTGCCAGCAGCTCCGGACGGTTCTACGAGCAGTACTTC
CASSSGRFYEQYF
>TRBV4-3|TRBD2|few|TRBJ2-1
TGCGCCAGCAGCCAAGAAGGGAGGGCCTTGAACAATGAGCAGTTCTTC
CASSQEGRALNNEQFF
>TRBV19|.|.|TRBJ2-7
TGTGCCAGTAGTATACGGGATACCTACGAGCAGTACTTC
CASSIRDTYEQYF
>TRBV2|TRBD1|.|TRBJ2-3
TGTGCCAGCACTGGACAGGGGCAAGATACGCAGTATTTT
CASTGQGQDTQYF
>TRBV4-1|.|few|TRBJ1-1
TGCGCCAGCAGCCTCCGATCTGGAGGGACTGAAGCTTTCTTT
CASSLRSGGTEAFF
>TRBV27|TRBD2|.|TRBJ2-7
TGTGCCAGCGGATACCCGGGACTAAATTTTCGCGAGCAGTACTTC
CASGYPGLNFREQYF
>TRBV9|.|.|TRBJ1-1
TGTGCCAGCAGCGTAGGTGGCGCTGAAGCTTTCTTT
CASSVGGAEAFF
>TRBV7-9|.|few|TRBJ1-5
TGTGCCAGCAGCTTAGGTGGCAGGGGAAGCAATCAGCCCCAGCATTTT
CASSLGGRGSNQPQHF
>TRBV29-1|.|few|TRBJ1-2
TGCAGCGTTGAAGAGCCTAACTATGGCTACACCTTC
CSVEEPNYGYTF
>TRBV29-1|.|few|TRBJ1-2
TGCAGCGTTTCTACTTCTGGGACTGACTATGGCTACACCTTC
CSVSTSGTDYGYTF
>TRBV30|TRBD1|.|TRBJ2-1
TGTGCCTGGAATGAGGGGGCGGCCTACAATGAGCAGTTCTTC
CAWNEGAAYNEQFF
>TRBV5-4|TRBD2|.|TRBJ2-4
TGTGCCAGCAGCCCCAGCGGACTAGCTGAAGAAAACATTCAGTACTTC
CASSPSGLAEENIQYF
>TRBV6-1|.|.|TRBJ2-7
TGTGCCAGCAGTGAAGGCCCCGACTTAGCCTACGAGCAGTACTTC
CASSEGPDLAYEQYF
>TRBV29-1|.|.|TRBJ2-7
TGCAGCGTGGGTGGGGGCTACGAGCAGTACTTC
CSVGGGYEQYF
>TRBV30|.|.|TRBJ1-1
TGTGCCTGGAGTGTAACCCTCGGCACTGAAGCTTTCTTT
CAWSVTLGTEAFF
>TRBV29-1|.|few|TRBJ2-1
TGCAGCGTTGACCGGACCGAGGGGCACAATGAGCAGTTCTTC
CSVDRTEGHNEQFF
>TRBV30|TRBD1|.|TRBJ1-4
TGTGCCTGGAGTGTCATGCCCGGGACAGGACTGTTTTTT
CAWSVMPGTGLFF
>TRBV27|TRBD1|.|TRBJ2-7
TGTGCCAGCAGTTTAGGTAGGGGGCTCAGGGAGCAGTACTTC
CASSLGRGLREQYF
>TRBV7-9|TRBD1|.|TRBJ2-2
TGTGCCACGTCGACAGGGACGAGCACCGGGGAGCTGTTTTTT
CATSTGTSTGELFF
>TRBV2|.|many|TRBJ2-2
TGTGCCAGCAACCAGGGCACCGGGGAGCTGTTTTTT
CASNQGTGELFF
>TRBV2|TRBD1|few|TRBJ1-2
TGTGCCAGCAGTGAAAGGGACAGAACATCCCCTAACTATGGCTACACCTTC
CASSERDRTSPNYGYTF
>TRBV11-2|.|few|TRBJ2-7
TGTGCCAGCAGCTACGCCCGCGGCTCCTACGAGCAGTACTTC
CASSYARGSYEQYF
>TRBV7-9|.|.|TRBJ1-2
TGTGCCAGCAGCCTCTCTGGGCAGTTTAACTATGGCTACACCTTC
CASSLSGQFNYGYTF
>TRBV5-6|.|.|TRBJ2-1
TGTGCCAGCAGCTCCCGTCGGAATGAGCAGTTCTTC
CASSSRRNEQFF
>TRBV6-4|TRBD2|.|TRBJ2-3
TGTGCCAGCAGTGACTACGGACTAGCGGGAGCCGGCACAGATACGCAGTATTTT
CASSDYGLAGAGTDTQYF
>TRBV30|TRBD2|once|TRBJ2-1
TGTGCCTGGAGCGCGGGACTAGCGGCATACAATGAGCAGTTCTTC
CAWSAGLAAYNEQFF
>TRBV4-1|.|.|TRBJ2-7
TGCGCCAGCAGCCCTCAGGGGAGGACCTACGAGCAGTACTTC
CASSPQGRTYEQYF